This T cell receptor beta chain comes out of a study of control samples from healthy donors and cancer patients. TCRdb keeps only in-frame clones here, not all; method: immunoSEQ multiplex PCR. The sample holds around 68,000 clones, around 80% seen once. CDR1 is GTSNPN and CDR2 is SVGIG in the germline V gene (reference sequence). V lost 4 bases and J lost 0, with 10 bases in between. This CDR3 spans 15 amino acids. This TCR derives from a man between 60 and 75 years old in good health. The gene calls are TRBV30 and TRBJ1-6; no firm D call. Input material: blood. The CDR3 protein is CAWTTGGSYNSPLHF. The CDR3 nucleotides read TGTGCCTGGACCACGGGCGGCTCCTATAATTCACCCCTCCACTTT.